The next 9 T cell receptor beta chains were all read from a single sample in a study of post-analysis software for immune sequencing data (dated by TCRdb to the mid-2010s). Broad study findings and their caveats: Patients showed significantly higher frequencies than controls for several TRBV segments, among them TRBV5-6, TRBV5-1 and TRBV20-1.

Libraries were constructed by PCR. Sequencer: Illumina HiSeq 2500. To reduce PCR and sequencing biases, unique molecular identifiers were incorporated into the TCR beta cDNA libraries. TCRdb reprocessing: public reads trimmed at Q25 with fastp, clones called with MiXCR, in-frame beta chains kept. Here each entry gathers all rows of one CDR3 protein and keeps the most common genes and DNA. The sample data list about 170,000 distinct CDR3 sequences, and 25% to 35% of these were observed just once. Roughly 1.6% of the sample lies in the top ten. What these receptors recognize is not known. The sample taken for sequencing was blood. The receptors derive from a girl aged 10-17 years with multiple sclerosis.

This clonotype turned up a few times. The chain joins TRBV20-1 to TRBJ2-7; D possibly corresponds to TRBD2 (6 bases). The length of the CDR3 is 15 residues. CDR1 and CDR2 from the germline V gene are DFQATT and SNEGSKA (reference sequence). V shed 3 bases and J shed 4 bases, with 19 bases lying between them. The CDR3 DNA reads as TGCAGTGCTAGGCCCGGGACTTCGGTGGGTTACGAGCAGTACTTC. Amino acid sequence: CSARPGTSVGYEQYF.

In the case of this clonotype: Compared with germline, one end of the junction differs, possibly owing to a read error. The V gene is TRBV20-1, the J gene TRBJ2-3; 8 nucleotides line up with TRBD1. The CDR3 totals 15 residues. Looked up from germline, CDR1 is DFQATT and CDR2 is SNEGSKA (reference sequence). CDR3 nucleotides: TGCAGTGCTGCTCTCTACCGACAGGGGCTAGATGCGCAGTATTTT. Encoded protein: CSAALYRQGLDAQYF.

This clonotype was detected only a few times. CDR3 bases: TGTGCCAGCTCACCAAAGGAGGGAGAGACCCAGTACTTC. It is translated as CASSPKEGETQYF. This chain links TRBV18 with TRBJ2-5, with D perhaps TRBD2 (6 bases). The CDR3 runs to 13 residues. Germline CDR1 KGHSH, CDR2 LQKENI. V dropped 2 bases and J dropped 4 bases, with 8 bases sitting between them.

This clonotype was seen many times. The chain uses TRBV10-1 and TRBJ2-7; 7 bases are shared with TRBD2. CDR3 length: 14 residues. The germline gives CDR1 WNHNN, CDR2 SYGVQD (reference sequence). V shed 4 bases and J 2 bases; nucleotides not matched to a gene: 5. CDR3 DNA sequence: TGCGCCAGCAGTGGGCCTAGCGGAGCCTACGAGCAGTACTTC. This gives the protein CASSGPSGAYEQYF.

Note on this clonotype: A much larger clone differs from this one at a single base, so this may be a read error. The chain uses TRBV28 and TRBJ2-7; tentative D call: TRBD2 (7 bases). The tail of the sequence fits TRBJ2-4 better, so the J call may be wrong. Germline assignment: CDR1 MDHEN and CDR2 SYDVKM. The CDR3 has 13 residues. As DNA, the CDR3 is TGTGCCGGCAGTCCTGGGGAGGGGGACATTCAGTACTTC. It specifies CAGSPGEGDIQYF.

Concerning this clonotype: A much more abundant neighbour one base away suggests this may be a read error. CDR3 in amino acids: CASSDGQTYNEQFF. The DNA for the CDR3 is TGTGCCAGCAGTGACGGGCAGACCTACAATGAGCAGTTCTTC. V is TRBV6-5 and J is TRBJ2-1; no firm D call. The CDR3 is 14 amino acids. Germline V gene lookup returns CDR1 MNHEY and CDR2 SVGAGI. The V end lost 5 bases, the J end lost 2 bases, and 10 bases lay between the germline ends.

This clonotype was observed at least ten times. The chain has TRBV2 and TRBJ2-4; 8 positions match TRBD1. This CDR3 is built from 17 residues. CDR1 and CDR2 from the germline V gene are SNHLY and FYNNEI. V lost 7 bases, J lost 5 bases, and 16 bases stayed unmatched. CDR3 amino acids: CASMGWGIPGQENIQYF. The CDR3 nucleotides are TGTGCCAGCATGGGGTGGGGAATTCCGGGACAGGAAAACATTCAGTACTTC.

The rearrangement joins TRBV20-1 to TRBJ1-5; D uncertain. The CDR3 has 15 amino acids. The germline V gene has CDR1 DFQATT and CDR2 SNEGSKA (reference sequence). V was clipped by 3 bases and J by 5 bases, with 17 bases between them. In DNA, the CDR3 is TGCAGTGCTAGGATGGGTGGGGAGCTGCATCAGCCCCAGCATTTT. It yields the protein CSARMGGELHQPQHF.

The J gene is TRBJ2-3, the V gene TRBV7-2; maybe TRBD2 (5 bases). The germline V and J ends were trimmed by 4 bases and 2 bases, with 10 bases remaining between them. The CDR3 consists of 14 residues. Germline values: CDR1 SGHTA, CDR2 FQGNSA. The DNA of the CDR3 is TGTGCCAGCAGCTCACCGGACTTCACAGATACGCAGTATTTT. Translation: CASSSPDFTDTQYF.